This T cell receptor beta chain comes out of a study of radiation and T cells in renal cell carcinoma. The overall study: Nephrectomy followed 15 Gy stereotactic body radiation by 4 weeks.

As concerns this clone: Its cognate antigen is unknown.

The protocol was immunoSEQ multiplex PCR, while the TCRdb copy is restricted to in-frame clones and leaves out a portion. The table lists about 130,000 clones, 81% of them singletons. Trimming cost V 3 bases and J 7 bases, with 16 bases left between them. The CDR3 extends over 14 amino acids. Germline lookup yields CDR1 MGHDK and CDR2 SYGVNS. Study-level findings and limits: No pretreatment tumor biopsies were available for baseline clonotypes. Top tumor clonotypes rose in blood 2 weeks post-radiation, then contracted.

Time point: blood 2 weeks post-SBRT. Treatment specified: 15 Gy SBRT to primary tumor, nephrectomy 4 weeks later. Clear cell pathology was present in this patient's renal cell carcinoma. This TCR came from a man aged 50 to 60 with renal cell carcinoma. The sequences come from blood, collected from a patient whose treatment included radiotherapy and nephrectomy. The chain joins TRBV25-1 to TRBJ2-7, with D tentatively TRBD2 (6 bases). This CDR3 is CASSDAGRAGEQYF. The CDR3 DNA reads TGTGCCAGCAGTGATGCTGGCAGGGCGGGGGAGCAGTACTTC.